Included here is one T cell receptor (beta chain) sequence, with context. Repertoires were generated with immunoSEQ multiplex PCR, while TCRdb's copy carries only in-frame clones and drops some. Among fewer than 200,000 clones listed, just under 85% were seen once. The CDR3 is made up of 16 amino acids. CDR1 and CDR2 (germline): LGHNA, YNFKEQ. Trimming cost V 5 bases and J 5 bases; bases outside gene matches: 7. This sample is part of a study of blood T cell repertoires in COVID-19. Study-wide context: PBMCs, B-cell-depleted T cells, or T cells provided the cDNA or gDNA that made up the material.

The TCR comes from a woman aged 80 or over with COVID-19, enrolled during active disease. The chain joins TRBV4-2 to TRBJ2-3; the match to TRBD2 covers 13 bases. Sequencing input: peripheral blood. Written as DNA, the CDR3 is TGTGCCAGCAGCTCCCGACTAGCGGGGGGACAAGATACGCAGTATTTT. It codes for CASSSRLAGGQDTQYF.